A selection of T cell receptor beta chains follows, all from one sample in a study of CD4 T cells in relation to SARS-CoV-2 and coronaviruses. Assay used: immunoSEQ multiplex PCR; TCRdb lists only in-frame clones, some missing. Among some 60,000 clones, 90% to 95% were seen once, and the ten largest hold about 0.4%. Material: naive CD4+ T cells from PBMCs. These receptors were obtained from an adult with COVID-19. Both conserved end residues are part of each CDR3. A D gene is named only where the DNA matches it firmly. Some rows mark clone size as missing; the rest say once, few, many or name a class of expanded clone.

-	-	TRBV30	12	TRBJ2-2	CAQRLATGELFF	TGTGCTCAGAGGCTAGCTACCGGGGAGCTGTTTTTT
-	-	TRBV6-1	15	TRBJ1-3	CASSESQTSRNTIYF	TGTGCCAGCAGTGAAAGCCAGACATCCCGAAACACCATATATTTT
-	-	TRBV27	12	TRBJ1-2	CASSPTGYGYTF	TGTGCCAGCAGTCCCACAGGATATGGCTACACCTTC
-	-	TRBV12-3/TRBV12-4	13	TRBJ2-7	CASSRQVTGEQYF	TGTGCCAGCAGTCGACAGGTTACGGGGGAGCAGTACTTC
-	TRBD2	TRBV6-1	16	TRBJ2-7	CASSDSSGRASYEQYF	TGTGCCAGCAGTGACAGTAGCGGGAGGGCGTCCTACGAGCAGTACTTC
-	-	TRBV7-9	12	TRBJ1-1	CASSFPNTEAFF	TGTGCCAGCAGCTTTCCGAACACTGAAGCTTTCTTT
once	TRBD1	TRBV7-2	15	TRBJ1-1	CASSPATGIGTEAFF	TGTGCCAGCAGCCCCGCGACAGGGATTGGCACTGAAGCTTTCTTT
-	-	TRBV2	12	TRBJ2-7	CASSGEFYEQYF	TGTGCCAGCAGTGGCGAGTTCTACGAGCAGTACTTC
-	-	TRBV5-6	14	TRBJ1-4	CASSLTGGNEKLFF	TGTGCCAGCAGCTTGACAGGCGGCAATGAAAAACTGTTTTTT
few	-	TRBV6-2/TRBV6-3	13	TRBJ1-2	CASSFDRSYGYTF	TGTGCCAGCAGTTTCGACAGATCCTATGGCTACACCTTC
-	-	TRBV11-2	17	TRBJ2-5	CASSLRASGASGETQYF	TGTGCCAGCAGCTTAAGGGCCTCTGGGGCTTCGGGGGAGACCCAGTACTTC
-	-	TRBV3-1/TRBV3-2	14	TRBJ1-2	CASSHVRADYGYTF	TGTGCCAGCAGCCATGTTAGGGCAGACTATGGCTACACCTTC
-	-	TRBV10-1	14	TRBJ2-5	CASSESGAQETQYF	TGCGCCAGCAGTGAATCCGGGGCGCAAGAGACCCAGTACTTC
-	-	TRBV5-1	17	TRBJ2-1	CASSSGSGTTDYNEQFF	TGCGCCAGCAGCTCAGGTAGCGGCACCACGGACTACAATGAGCAGTTCTTC
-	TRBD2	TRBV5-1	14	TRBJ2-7	CASSGTSSAYEQYF	TGCGCCAGCAGTGGGACTAGCTCTGCCTACGAGCAGTACTTC
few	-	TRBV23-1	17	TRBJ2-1	CASSQRTESQGNNEQFF	TGCGCCAGCAGTCAACGCACTGAATCACAGGGTAACAATGAGCAGTTCTTC
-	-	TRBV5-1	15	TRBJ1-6	CASSLVGGVRAPLHF	TGCGCCAGCAGCTTGGTTGGGGGGGTGAGGGCACCCCTCCACTTT
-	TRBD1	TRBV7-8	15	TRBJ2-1	CASSYGQGPYNEQFF	TGTGCCAGCAGCTACGGACAGGGCCCCTACAATGAGCAGTTCTTC
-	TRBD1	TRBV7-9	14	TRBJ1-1	CASSRTGGSSEAFF	TGTGCCAGCAGCAGGACAGGGGGCTCCAGTGAAGCTTTCTTT
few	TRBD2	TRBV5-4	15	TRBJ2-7	CASSLGGLAGYEQYF	TGTGCCAGCAGCTTGGGCGGTCTAGCGGGGTACGAGCAGTACTTC
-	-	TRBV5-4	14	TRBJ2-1	CASSFRVSYNEQFF	TGTGCCAGCAGCTTTCGGGTTTCCTACAATGAGCAGTTCTTC
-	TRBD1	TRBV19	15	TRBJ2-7	CASSIQGQVVYEQYF	TGTGCCAGTAGTATCCAAGGACAGGTTGTTTACGAGCAGTACTTC
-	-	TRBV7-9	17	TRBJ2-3	CASSLAGGNHYRYTQYF	TGTGCCAGCAGCTTAGCGGGAGGCAACCACTACCGGTACACGCAGTATTTT
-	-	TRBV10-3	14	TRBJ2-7	CAISESDRSYEQYF	TGTGCCATCAGTGAGTCCGACAGGTCCTACGAGCAGTACTTC
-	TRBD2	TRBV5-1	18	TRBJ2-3	CASSSTNGLAGVADTQYF	TGCGCCAGCAGCTCCACTAACGGACTAGCGGGAGTGGCGGATACGCAGTATTTT
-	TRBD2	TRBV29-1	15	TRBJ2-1	CSVEDIEGTSNEQFF	TGCAGCGTTGAAGACATAGAGGGGACTAGCAATGAGCAGTTCTTC
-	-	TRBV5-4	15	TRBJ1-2	CASSRGRGQGGGYTF	TGTGCCAGCAGCCGGGGCCGGGGGCAGGGTGGCGGCTACACCTTC
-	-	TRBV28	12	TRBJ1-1	CASTGPNTEAFF	TGTGCCAGTACCGGGCCGAACACTGAAGCTTTCTTT
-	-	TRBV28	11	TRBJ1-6	CASSVNSPLHF	TGTGCCAGCAGTGTTAATTCACCCCTCCACTTT
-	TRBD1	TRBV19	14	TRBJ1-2	CASSEQGRDYGYTF	TGTGCCAGTTCCGAACAGGGGAGGGACTATGGCTACACCTTC
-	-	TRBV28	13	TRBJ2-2	CASMPTNTGELFF	TGTGCCAGCATGCCGACGAACACCGGGGAGCTGTTTTTT
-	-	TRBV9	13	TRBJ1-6	CASSLTDFSPLHF	TGTGCCAGCAGCCTTACGGATTTTTCACCCCTCCACTTT
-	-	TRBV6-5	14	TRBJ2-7	CASNSRGLRYEQYF	TGTGCCAGCAACAGTCGGGGATTACGCTACGAGCAGTACTTC
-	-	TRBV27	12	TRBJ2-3	CASSFSTDTQYF	TGTGCCAGCAGTTTTTCCACAGATACGCAGTATTTT
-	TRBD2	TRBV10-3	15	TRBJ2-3	CAIRAGLAGTDTQYF	TGTGCCATCAGGGCTGGACTAGCGGGCACAGATACGCAGTATTTT
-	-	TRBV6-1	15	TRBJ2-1	CASSDLNREYGEQFF	TGTGCCAGCAGTGACCTGAACCGGGAGTATGGTGAGCAGTTCTTC
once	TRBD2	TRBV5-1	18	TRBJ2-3	CASSLATTSGRATDTQYF	TGCGCCAGCAGCTTGGCCACGACTAGCGGGAGGGCCACAGATACGCAGTATTTT
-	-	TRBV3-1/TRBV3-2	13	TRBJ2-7	CASSQTGSYEQYF	TGTGCCAGCAGCCAGACAGGTTCCTACGAGCAGTACTTC
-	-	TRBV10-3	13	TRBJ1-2	CAIRGEVVEGYTF	TGTGCCATCAGGGGTGAGGTCGTCGAGGGCTACACCTTC
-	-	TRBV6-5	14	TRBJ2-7	CASSRVGDPYEQYF	TGTGCCAGCAGTCGCGTGGGGGATCCCTACGAGCAGTACTTC
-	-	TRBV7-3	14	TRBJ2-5	CASSLSSGLETQYF	TGTGCCAGCAGCTTAAGCTCCGGGTTAGAGACCCAGTACTTC
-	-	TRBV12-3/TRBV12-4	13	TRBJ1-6	CASSHPGDSPLHF	TGTGCCAGCAGTCATCCCGGGGATTCACCCCTCCACTTT
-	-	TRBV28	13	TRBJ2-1	CASSLNYRDRGFF	TGTGCCAGCAGCCTAAATTACAGGGATAGGGGGTTCTTC
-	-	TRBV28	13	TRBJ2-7	CASEGGKIVEQYF	TGTGCCAGCGAGGGTGGGAAAATAGTGGAGCAGTACTTC
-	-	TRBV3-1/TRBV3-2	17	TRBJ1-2	CASSQDRPPRVDYGYTF	TGTGCCAGCAGCCAAGATAGACCCCCGAGGGTAGACTATGGCTACACCTTC
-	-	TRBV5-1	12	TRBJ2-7	CASSWGQTEQYF	TGCGCCAGCAGCTGGGGACAAACCGAGCAGTACTTC
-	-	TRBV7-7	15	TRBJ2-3	CASSSGHVSTDTQYF	TGTGCTAGCAGCTCGGGACACGTCTCCACAGATACGCAGTATTTT
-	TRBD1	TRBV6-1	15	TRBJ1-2	CASSEPGQGRYGYTF	TGTGCCAGCAGTGAACCGGGACAGGGTCGTTATGGCTACACCTTC
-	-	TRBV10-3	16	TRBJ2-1	CAISENLGGWDNEQFF	TGTGCCATCAGTGAAAATCTAGGGGGGTGGGACAATGAGCAGTTCTTC
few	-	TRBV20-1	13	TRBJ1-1	CSASSDLNTEAFF	TGCAGTGCTAGTTCTGACCTGAACACTGAAGCTTTCTTT
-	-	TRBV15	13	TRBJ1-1	CATSRDIGSEAFF	TGTGCCACCAGCAGAGATATCGGGTCTGAAGCTTTCTTT
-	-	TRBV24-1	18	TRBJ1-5	CATSDFQGPRISNQPQHF	TGTGCCACCAGTGATTTTCAAGGTCCAAGAATCAGCAATCAGCCCCAGCATTTT
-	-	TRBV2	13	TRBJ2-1	CASTKDLAPEQFF	TGTGCCAGCACCAAAGATCTAGCCCCTGAGCAGTTCTTC
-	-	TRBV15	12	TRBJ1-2	CATSRGEGGYTF	TGTGCCACCAGCAGGGGGGAAGGGGGCTACACCTTC
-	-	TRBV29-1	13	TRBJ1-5	CSVGGGGNQPQHF	TGCAGCGTGGGGGGTGGAGGCAATCAGCCCCAGCATTTT
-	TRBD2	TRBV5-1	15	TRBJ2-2	CASSPTSGQAGELFF	TGCGCCAGCAGCCCGACTAGCGGACAGGCCGGGGAGCTGTTTTTT
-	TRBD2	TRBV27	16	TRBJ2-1	CASSSPLAFPYNEQFF	TGTGCCAGCAGTTCCCCACTAGCGTTCCCTTACAATGAGCAGTTCTTC
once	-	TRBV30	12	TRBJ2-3	CAWSPGTDTQYF	TGTGCCTGGAGTCCGGGCACAGATACGCAGTATTTT
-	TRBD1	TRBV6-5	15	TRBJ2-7	CASRHRDRKRDEQYF	TGTGCCAGCAGGCACCGGGACAGGAAAAGGGACGAGCAGTACTTC
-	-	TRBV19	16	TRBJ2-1	CASSILASEPYNEQFF	TGTGCCAGTAGTATACTGGCTAGCGAGCCATACAATGAGCAGTTCTTC